This TCR beta chain was documented in a study of shared clonotypes between healthy human individuals (dated by TCRdb to the early 2020s). Context from the whole study: Three men and two women, aged 18 to 49 years, made up the cohort. To estimate repertoire size and how much clonotype sharing occurs between individuals, the study deeply sequenced the blood TCR repertoires of about five healthy adults. Per donor, leukapheresis produced somewhere between about 0.85 and 8.9 billion PBMCs. To increase sequencing depth and limit assay-specific biases, TCR repertoire library preparation and sequencing were carried out by different laboratories using diverse techniques. For each donor, CD4 naive and CD4 memory were each run on three plates, CD8 naive on two plates, and CD8 memory on one plate. General findings and caveats noted by the study authors: Higher generation probabilities were observed for clonotypes shared by all four sorted-subset donors than for non-shared clonotypes. Incomplete sequencing was indicated by rarefaction of sorted-subset datasets, despite the large sequencing depth. Sampling was restricted to blood, and TCR repertoires in tissues likely differ from the TCR repertoires found in blood. The genetic and exposure-history diversity represented was limited by the small number of donors. Naive subsets generally had larger estimated clonotype richness than memory subsets did. Pairwise subsampling indicated that sequencing depth was expected to affect the degree of clonotype sharing among donors. About 5% of naive CD4, 3% to 4% of naive CD8, roughly 2.4% of memory CD4, and 0.4% of memory CD8 clonotypes were shared across several donors.

A remark on this clone: What antigen it recognizes has not been identified. Base qualities are not provided; no much larger clone lies one nucleotide away.

CD8 naive samples were CD45RO-negative cells positively selected for CCR7, giving a CD45RA+CCR7+ population that excluded TemRA cells. Donors were healthy HIV-negative adults with no recently reported acute infections or vaccinations. All donors were Caucasian adults living in Nashville, Tennessee, USA. After blood collection by leukapheresis, PBMCs were isolated using Ficoll-Histopaque density gradient centrifugation and then cryopreserved in the vapor phase of liquid nitrogen. Purity and quantity of every magnetically sorted T cell population were checked by analytical flow cytometry. Genomic DNA was isolated from each sorted fraction and quantified by UV absorbance on a Nanodrop 2000c. Using the deep immunoSEQ assay, TCR CDR3 regions were amplified from genomic DNA by multiplex PCR. Genomic DNA extracted from each cell subset was distributed evenly over all wells of several immunoSEQ 96-well plates, and each plate served as one replicate. Each replicate PCR for sorted subsets received about 210 ng genomic DNA, equal to tens of thousands of T cell genomes. Purified libraries were measured with a Qubit 3.0 fluorometer, size-checked on a Bioanalyzer 2100, and measured again with the KAPA Library Quantification kit. Every immunoSEQ 96-well plate was sequenced on a separate single-read 150-cycle Illumina NextSeq 550 flow cell. The authors' analysis ran thus. The immunoSEQ output contained only junctional sequences without quality scores, so filtering could not match that applied to full-length reads. Sequences were annotated with PyIR, a Python wrapper for IgBLAST v1.9, using IMGT germline references to assign V/J genes and CDR3. Any read was removed if the V/J assignment was weak (E-value above 1e-6), the CDR3 was missing, or the read contained stop codons, out-of-frame junctions, or ambiguous translated residues. V3J clonotypes were defined by identical inferred V gene, J gene, and CDR3 amino acid sequence. To compute the percentage overlap between repertoires, the number of shared unique clonotypes was divided by the size of the smaller repertoire. RTK rarefaction, the Chao1 estimator, and Recon v2.1 estimates of unobserved clonotypes were used to assess repertoire richness. Generation probabilities were computed with OLGA for all TCRbeta clonotypes obtained by the gDNA method from four donors. The source is immuneACCESS, and TCRdb retained only in-frame sequences with V and J called. Part of the clones is not carried over; for the studies checked, unresolved V genes explain less than half of this, and the remainder is unexplained. V, J and clone size are taken as reported in that table, and D and trimming were inferred from the DNA itself. The sample profile shows some 2.1 million clones; about 94% of them were found once. Clones ranked in the top ten supply 1.5% to 2% of the sample.

Per the germline V gene, SGDLS is the CDR1 and YYNGEE is the CDR2. Including cysteine and phenylalanine, the CDR3 has 14 amino acids. The kept DNA is CDR3 alone, 42 bases in frame from the first base. Trimming takes 4 bases off V and 4 bases off J; junction bases not matched to a gene: 5. This sequence originates from a young man in good health. Some clones in this sample may be carry-over from other donors' samples. The rearrangement joined TRBV9 to TRBJ1-2; TRBD1 matches 9 bases in the middle. Material for sequencing was naive CD8+ T cells from PBMCs. Reading the label with the study, this specimen's cell subset or site is: CD45RA+CCR7+. The DNA sequence follows: TGTGCCAGCAGCCCCGAGGACAGGGGCTATGGCTACACCTTC. This is translated as CASSPEDRGYGYTF.